These 11 T cell receptor beta chains came from one sample sequenced in a study of cytomegalovirus exposure and HLA in healthy donors (dated by TCRdb to 2016 to 2017). To prepare the library, the immunoSEQ multiplex PCR assay was applied. For the multiplex PCR, a mixture combining 60 forward primers for TCR Vbeta segments and 13 reverse primers for TCR Jbeta segments was used. TCRdb holds this immuneACCESS table with in-frame rearrangements only. Some clones are missing; in checked studies, unresolved V genes explain under half, and the rest has no known cause. This sample gives over 95,000 clones in total; about 80% of them show up just once. Clones ranked in the top ten supply approximately 3.5% of the sample. The sample was PBMCs. Receptor source: a man aged 35 to 55 in good health and CMV-seronegative.

As to this clone: Other DNA variants within this sample encode the same CDR3. V usage is TRBV6-1 and J usage is TRBJ2-2; 7 bases fit TRBD2. V was clipped by 6 bases and J by 0 bases; unmatched bases: 1. Per germline, CDR1 MNHNS and CDR2 SASEGT. The CDR3 consists of 14 residues. As DNA, the CDR3 is TGTGCCAGCAGAAGCGGGGCGAACACCGGGGAGCTGTTTTTT. It encodes CASRSGANTGELFF.

This clone was seen more than once but under ten times. The CDR3 reads CATRRQGLNYGYTF. In DNA form, the CDR3 reads TGTGCCACCCGAAGACAGGGCTTAAACTATGGCTACACCTTC. The V gene is TRBV5-4, the J gene TRBJ1-2; 7 nucleotides line up with TRBD1. Germline loops: CDR1 SGHNT, CDR2 YYREEE (reference sequence). The CDR3 has 14 amino acids. The ends lost 9 bases at V and 2 bases at J; junction bases unmatched: 10.

The rearrangement links TRBV5-1 to TRBJ1-1, with TRBD1 matching 8 bases. The CDR3 has 15 amino acids. The V gene end was trimmed by 4 bases and the J gene end by 2 bases; junction bases not matched to a gene: 7. Germline V CDR1 and CDR2: SGHRS, YFSETQ. The CDR3: CASSLDRGGNTEAFF. DNA of the CDR3: TGCGCCAGCAGCCTTGACAGGGGTGGTAACACTGAAGCTTTCTTT.

This clone was seen only a few times. CDR3 protein: CASSLAGRGQSDTQYF. CDR3 DNA sequence: TGTGCCAGCAGCTTAGCGGGCAGGGGGCAATCAGATACGCAGTATTTT. This chain joins TRBV11-2 and TRBJ2-3; TRBD1 agrees at 8 bases. Germline CDR1 is SGHAT and CDR2 is FQNNGV. The trim removed 1 base at V and 4 bases at J, leaving 7 bases unmatched. The CDR3 contains 16 residues. Using reference TRBV11-2 and TRBJ2-3 for the parts outside the CDR3, the full variable domain is EAGVAQSPRYKIIEKRQSVAFWCNPISGHATLYWYQQILGQGPKLLIQFQNNGVVDDSQLPKDRFSAERLKGVDSTLKIQPAKLEDSAVYLCASSLAGRGQSDTQYFGPGTRLTVL.

To note about this clone: The junction does not match germline at one end; this may be a read error. This sequence joins TRBV7-8 and TRBJ2-6, with 7 bases lining up with TRBD2. The CDR3 loop spans 18 amino acids. CDR1 is SGHVS, CDR2 FQNEAQ, per germline. This chain's CDR3 is CASSLGGGRRSWANVLTF. The CDR3 bases are TGTGCCAGCAGCTTAGGCGGGGGTCGCCGCTCTTGGGCCAACGTCCTGACTTTC.

This clone came up once. This chain connects TRBV5-4 to TRBJ2-1; 12 bases are shared with TRBD2. This CDR3 spans 17 amino acids. Trimming removed 0 bases from V and 3 bases from J; junction bases left unmatched: 4. Germline CDR1 is SGHNT and CDR2 is YYREEE (reference sequence). The CDR3 spells CASSLGGLAGNYNEQFF. For the CDR3, the DNA is TGTGCCAGCAGCTTGGGAGGACTAGCGGGGAACTACAATGAGCAGTTCTTC.

The chain combines TRBV6-5 with TRBJ2-4; tentative D call: TRBD2 (5 bases). The length of the CDR3 is 12 residues. Germline V lookup: CDR1 MNHEY, CDR2 SVGAGI. The V end was cut by 5 bases, the J end by 15 bases, with 17 bases between. The CDR3 coding sequence is TGTGCCAGCAGTAACGGGATCTCCCCTCCGTACTTC. Its protein is CASSNGISPPYF.

This chain uses TRBV2 with TRBJ2-2; 10 bases match TRBD1. The trim removed 7 bases at V and 2 bases at J, leaving 4 bases unmatched. In germline, CDR1 is SNHLY, CDR2 FYNNEI. The CDR3 sequence is 15 residues long. The CDR3 DNA follows: TGTGCCAGCACTGACAGGGGGCTTAACACCGGGGAGCTGTTTTTT. Its translation is CASTDRGLNTGELFF.

V usage is TRBV21-1 and J usage is TRBJ1-5. TRBV21-1 is classified as a pseudogene. This CDR3 is 16 amino acids long. Here the CDR3 reads CASSKPGFGGNQPQHF. DNA for the CDR3: TGTGCCAGCAGCAAGCCGGGGTTCGGTGGCAATCAGCCCCAGCATTTT.

The chain combines TRBV11-2 with TRBJ2-7; unclear D gene. The ends were cut back, 0 bases at V and 5 bases at J, with 8 bases in the middle. Germline V lookup: CDR1 SGHAT, CDR2 FQNNGV. CDR3 length equals 13 residues. This chain's CDR3 is CASSLEFPDEQYF. The CDR3 DNA is TGTGCCAGCAGCTTAGAGTTCCCGGACGAGCAGTACTTC.

The chain has TRBV6-5 and TRBJ2-5, with unresolved D. CDR1 is MNHEY, CDR2 SVGAGI, per germline. Trimming removed 0 bases from V and 1 base from J, with 12 bases in between. The CDR3 length is 16 residues. The CDR3 reads CASSYSEHLVQETQYF. The CDR3 nucleotides read TGTGCCAGCAGTTACTCGGAGCACCTGGTCCAAGAGACCCAGTACTTC.